This T cell receptor beta chain was retrieved from a study of blood T cell repertoires in COVID-19. Whole-study context: Researchers got acute and convalescent COVID-19 samples from the United States, Italy and Spain. T cells, B-cell-depleted T cells, or PBMCs supplied cDNA or gDNA.

V lost 10 bases, J lost 1 base, and 7 bases stayed unmatched. CDR3 length: 13 residues. CDR1 and CDR2 (germline): ENHRY, SYGVKD. This clone was detected a few times. As originally analysed: The authors estimated nucleated cell counts from reference gene primer amplification. Assay used: immunoSEQ multiplex PCR; TCRdb lists only in-frame clones, some missing. V, J and clone size are those of that table, while D and trimming were read from the DNA. Of under 30,000 clones detected, roughly 80% appear once; the ten largest clones hold about 9.8%. This TCR came from a man at least 80 years old with active COVID-19. The chain employs TRBV10-3 and TRBJ2-7, with 7 bases matching TRBD2. The sample taken for sequencing was peripheral blood. As DNA, the CDR3 is TGTGCCAGCTCCGGGGGGAGTTCCTACGAGCAGTACTTC. Translating it yields CASSGGSSYEQYF.